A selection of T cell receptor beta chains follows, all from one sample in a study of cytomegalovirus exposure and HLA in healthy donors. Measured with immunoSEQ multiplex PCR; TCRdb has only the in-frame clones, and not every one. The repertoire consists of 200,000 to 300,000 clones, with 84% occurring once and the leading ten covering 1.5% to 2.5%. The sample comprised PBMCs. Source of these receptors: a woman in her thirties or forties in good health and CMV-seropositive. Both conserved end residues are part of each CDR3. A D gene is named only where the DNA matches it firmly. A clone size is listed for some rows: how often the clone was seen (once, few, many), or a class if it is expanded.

DNA: TGTGCCAGCAGCTTGAAGGGGGCACAGCATTTT
CDR3: CASSLKGAQHF
V: TRBV5-7
size: -
J: TRBJ1-5
D: TRBD1

DNA: TGTGCCAGCCAGGGACTAGCGAACTACAATGAGCAGTTCTTC
CDR3: CASQGLANYNEQFF
V: TRBV2
size: -
J: TRBJ2-1
D: TRBD2

DNA: TGTGCCAGCAGCCAGGGGGCTATGGGCAATCAGCCCCAGCATTTT
CDR3: CASSQGAMGNQPQHF
V: TRBV7-6
size: -
J: TRBJ1-5
D: TRBD1

DNA: TGCGCCAGCAGCTTGGGCGCGGGGGGCAACACTGAAGCTTTCTTT
CDR3: CASSLGAGGNTEAFF
V: TRBV5-1
size: -
J: TRBJ1-1
D: -

DNA: TGTGCCAGCAGTCATGGGGGCGTCCAAGGCTACACCTTC
CDR3: CASSHGGVQGYTF
V: TRBV5-4
size: -
J: TRBJ1-2
D: -

DNA: TGTGCCAGCAGCTACGGAACAGGGATAAATTCACCCCTCCACTTT
CDR3: CASSYGTGINSPLHF
V: TRBV7-8
size: -
J: TRBJ1-6
D: -

DNA: TGCGCCAGCAGCCAAGATCGGTCTACGACAGGGGGCTCTGGAAACACCATATATTTT
CDR3: CASSQDRSTTGGSGNTIYF
V: TRBV4-3
size: -
J: TRBJ1-3
D: TRBD1

DNA: TGTGCCAGCAGCTTTTCGCCTCCGGGACAGGGGGCGATAACCGGGGAGCTGTTTTTT
CDR3: CASSFSPPGQGAITGELFF
V: TRBV7-6
size: -
J: TRBJ2-2
D: TRBD1

DNA: TGTGCCAGCAGTTCAAGCGGGGGCTCCTACGAGCAGTACTTC
CDR3: CASSSSGGSYEQYF
V: TRBV27
size: -
J: TRBJ2-7
D: TRBD2

DNA: TGTGCCAGCAGTTACCTTAGCGGAGCGAACACCGGGGAGCTGTTTTTT
CDR3: CASSYLSGANTGELFF
V: TRBV6-5
size: -
J: TRBJ2-2
D: -

DNA: TGTGCCAGCAGTGGGACACTCTATAGCAATCAGCCCCAGCATTTT
CDR3: CASSGTLYSNQPQHF
V: TRBV2
size: -
J: TRBJ1-5
D: -

DNA: TGTGCCAGCAGCGCCCGGTCCACCTGGGAGACCCAGTACTTC
CDR3: CASSARSTWETQYF
V: TRBV9
size: -
J: TRBJ2-5
D: -

DNA: TGTGCCAGTAGTAGGCGGGCAGGGGCCAATCAGCCCCAGCATTTT
CDR3: CASSRRAGANQPQHF
V: TRBV19
size: -
J: TRBJ1-5
D: -

DNA: TGTGCCAGCAGTTACTCGAATCTCGGTAGCGAGCAGTACTTC
CDR3: CASSYSNLGSEQYF
V: TRBV6-6
size: -
J: TRBJ2-7
D: -

DNA: TGCGCCAGCAGCTTGACTAGCGGGCACCCGGGGGAGACCCAGTACTTC
CDR3: CASSLTSGHPGETQYF
V: TRBV5-1
size: -
J: TRBJ2-5
D: TRBD2

DNA: TGTGCCAGCAGTTTTGGGGGGGGCTATGGCTACACCTTC
CDR3: CASSFGGGYGYTF
V: TRBV28
size: few
J: TRBJ1-2
D: -

DNA: TGTGCCAGCAGCTTGTATAGGGGCGGCGAGCAGTACTTC
CDR3: CASSLYRGGEQYF
V: TRBV5-6
size: -
J: TRBJ2-7
D: -

DNA: TGTGCCAGCAGTTACTCTGGGACTAGCTGGAACAATGAGCAGTTCTTC
CDR3: CASSYSGTSWNNEQFF
V: TRBV6-5
size: -
J: TRBJ2-1
D: TRBD2

DNA: TGTGCCAGCAGTTTCGGGTACAATGAGCAGTTCTTC
CDR3: CASSFGYNEQFF
V: TRBV27
size: -
J: TRBJ2-1
D: -

DNA: TGCAGCGTTGATATGTCCGGGACAGGGTCTTACACCGGGGAGCTGTTTTTT
CDR3: CSVDMSGTGSYTGELFF
V: TRBV29-1
size: -
J: TRBJ2-2
D: TRBD1

DNA: TGTGCCAGTAGTATAGGTGGAGGGAAAGAGACCCAGTACTTC
CDR3: CASSIGGGKETQYF
V: TRBV19
size: -
J: TRBJ2-5
D: -